This TCR beta chain was identified during a study of low-dose radiotherapy and immunotherapy resistance in tumors. The wider study: Members of Cohort 1 were treated with 0.5 Gy per fraction every 2 weeks. The prescribed total PTV dose was 6.5 Gy. Participants were given intravenous cyclophosphamide 200 mg/m2 every two weeks, one day before radiation and immunotherapy.

Time point given: after trial treatment. Indicated treatment: LDRT plus nivolumab, ipilimumab, low-dose cyclophosphamide and aspirin (RACIN trial). This CDR3 has 15 residues. V lost 4 bases and J lost 4; bases outside the gene matches: 8. Germline V CDR1 and CDR2: SGHRS, YFSETQ. Gene-specific TRAV and TRBV primers were used for first-strand cDNA, covering alpha and beta chains. Amplification of TCRs used a constant-region primer and V-primer adapter for about 21 PCR cycles. mRNA that had been isolated underwent amplification through in vitro transcription. Each CDR3 protein is one row after TCRdb ran MiXCR on the reads. The data contain around 80,000 distinct CDR3 sequences, less than 20% of them singletons. There are many counts of this clonotype.

This TCR was sampled from a male donor with prostate cancer. The chain recombines TRBV5-1 with TRBJ2-1; TRBD2 aligns across 7 bases. The sample in question was PBMCs, obtained after low-dose radiotherapy plus immunotherapy. The CDR3 DNA sequence: TGCGCCAGCAGCGAACCGGGAGGTTCATACAATGAGCAGTTCTTC. Translating it yields CASSEPGGSYNEQFF.